This T cell receptor beta chain was captured in a study of blood T cell repertoires in COVID-19. Some clones are missing from TCRdb's copy, which holds only in-frame ones; the method was immunoSEQ multiplex PCR. The data show over 200,000 clones, roughly 88% seen once. The TCR comes from a young woman with acute or convalescent COVID-19. Material for sequencing was peripheral blood.

DNA of the CDR3: TGTGCCAGCAGTCCCCGGACAGGGAGAGCTTTCTTT. This gives the protein CASSPRTGRAFF. The chain has TRBV5-8 and TRBJ1-1, with 8 bases that match TRBD1. V dropped 5 bases and J dropped 10; count of bases not matched to a gene: 7. The CDR3 runs to 12 residues. Germline CDR1 reads SGHTS; CDR2 reads YDEGEE.